Listed below are T cell receptor beta chains from one sample, sequenced in a study of cytomegalovirus exposure and HLA in healthy donors. Generated by immunoSEQ multiplex PCR, the TCRdb table keeps only in-frame clones and is missing some. The repertoire holds more than 150,000 clones, with approximately 81% as singletons. Specimen: PBMCs. The receptors come from a woman between 18 and 29 years old in good health and CMV-seropositive. Both conserved end residues are part of each CDR3. Each record gives: J gene, clone size, V gene, D gene, CDR3 DNA, CDR3 protein. D genes are given only for firm matches. Clone sizes are given selectively: once, few, many, or a class where the clone is expanded.

j_call: TRBJ2-1
clone_size: -
v_call: TRBV7-9
d_call: TRBD2
cdr3_nt: TGTGCCAGCAGCTTAGATCAGTCGGGGGGGTACAATGAGCAGTTCTTC
cdr3_aa: CASSLDQSGGYNEQFF

j_call: TRBJ2-2
clone_size: few
v_call: TRBV19
d_call: -
cdr3_nt: TGTGCCAGTAGTTATGAGGGGAGGAGCACCGGGGAGCTGTTTTTT
cdr3_aa: CASSYEGRSTGELFF

j_call: TRBJ2-5
clone_size: few
v_call: TRBV7-9
d_call: TRBD2
cdr3_nt: TGTTCCAGCAGCGTAGCAAGCGGGGGCTGGGAGACCCAGTACTTC
cdr3_aa: CSSSVASGGWETQYF

j_call: TRBJ1-6
clone_size: -
v_call: TRBV6-1
d_call: -
cdr3_nt: TGTGCCATACGAGGCAGCAACAATTCACCCCTCCACTTT
cdr3_aa: CAIRGSNNSPLHF

j_call: TRBJ1-1
clone_size: -
v_call: TRBV5-6
d_call: -
cdr3_nt: TGTGCCAGCAGAACTTCTGGTTCAGGGCCCGAAGCTTTCTTT
cdr3_aa: CASRTSGSGPEAFF

j_call: TRBJ2-5
clone_size: -
v_call: TRBV4-2
d_call: -
cdr3_nt: TGTGCCAGCAGCCCCGTCTTCCAAGAGACCCAGTACTTC
cdr3_aa: CASSPVFQETQYF

j_call: TRBJ2-3
clone_size: once
v_call: TRBV6-5
d_call: TRBD1
cdr3_nt: TGTGCCAGCAGTCCGACAGGGGACGACACAGATACGCAGTATTTT
cdr3_aa: CASSPTGDDTDTQYF

j_call: TRBJ2-5
clone_size: few
v_call: TRBV6-5
d_call: -
cdr3_nt: TGTGCCAGCAGAGGGCCGACGACTAACCAAGAGACCCAGTACTTC
cdr3_aa: CASRGPTTNQETQYF

j_call: TRBJ2-6
clone_size: -
v_call: TRBV19
d_call: -
cdr3_nt: TGTGCCAGTAGTCATAGACAGGTGAGGGCCAACGTCCTGACTTTC
cdr3_aa: CASSHRQVRANVLTF

j_call: TRBJ2-3
clone_size: -
v_call: TRBV29-1
d_call: TRBD2
cdr3_nt: TGCAGCGTTGAGAGAGCGGGGAGCACAGATACGCAGTATTTT
cdr3_aa: CSVERAGSTDTQYF

j_call: TRBJ2-3
clone_size: -
v_call: TRBV11-3
d_call: TRBD1
cdr3_nt: TGTGCCAGCAGCCGAGGGGGCTTAGGCACAGATACGCAGTATTTT
cdr3_aa: CASSRGGLGTDTQYF

j_call: TRBJ2-1
clone_size: -
v_call: TRBV5-1
d_call: TRBD1
cdr3_nt: TGCGCCAGCAGCCACGGACAGGGGATCTACAATGAGCAGTTCTTC
cdr3_aa: CASSHGQGIYNEQFF

j_call: TRBJ1-5
clone_size: -
v_call: TRBV6-1
d_call: TRBD1
cdr3_nt: TGTGCCAGCAGTGAAGCCTTAACAGGGGGCACGCCCCAGCATTTT
cdr3_aa: CASSEALTGGTPQHF

j_call: TRBJ2-2
clone_size: -
v_call: TRBV28
d_call: TRBD1
cdr3_nt: TGTGCCAGCAGCGAGACAGGGCCCGGGGAGCTGTTTTTT
cdr3_aa: CASSETGPGELFF

j_call: TRBJ1-1
clone_size: -
v_call: TRBV4-3
d_call: TRBD1
cdr3_nt: TGCGCCAGCAGCCAAGATCTGTTAAACAGGGGGAACACTGAAGCTTTCTTT
cdr3_aa: CASSQDLLNRGNTEAFF

j_call: TRBJ2-3
clone_size: -
v_call: TRBV6-6
d_call: TRBD2
cdr3_nt: TGTGCCAGCAGTGTGCAGGCGGGGGGGCTTGATACGCAGTATTTT
cdr3_aa: CASSVQAGGLDTQYF

j_call: TRBJ1-1
clone_size: -
v_call: TRBV18
d_call: -
cdr3_nt: TGTGCCAGCTCACCAGACAGCCTGAACACTGAAGCTTTCTTT
cdr3_aa: CASSPDSLNTEAFF

j_call: TRBJ2-5
clone_size: -
v_call: TRBV25-1
d_call: -
cdr3_nt: TGTGCCAGCAGTGAATATAACAGGGCCGGCGAGACCCAGTACTTC
cdr3_aa: CASSEYNRAGETQYF

j_call: TRBJ2-2
clone_size: few
v_call: TRBV6-4
d_call: TRBD2
cdr3_nt: TGTGCCAGCAGTTCGAGCGGGGGGAACACCGGGGAGCTGTTTTTT
cdr3_aa: CASSSSGGNTGELFF

j_call: TRBJ2-7
clone_size: few
v_call: TRBV6-1
d_call: -
cdr3_nt: TGTGCCAGCAGTGGGGAGGGGGTCTACGAGCAGTACTTC
cdr3_aa: CASSGEGVYEQYF

j_call: TRBJ1-6
clone_size: -
v_call: TRBV7-6
d_call: TRBD1
cdr3_nt: TGTGCCAGCAGCCTCGGACAGGGGGCTCCCCCGGGAAATTCACCCCTCCACTTT
cdr3_aa: CASSLGQGAPPGNSPLHF

j_call: TRBJ1-2
clone_size: once
v_call: TRBV25-1
d_call: -
cdr3_nt: TGTGCCAGCAGGCAGGGTTACAATGGCTACACCTTC
cdr3_aa: CASRQGYNGYTF

j_call: TRBJ2-1
clone_size: few
v_call: TRBV7-2
d_call: -
cdr3_nt: TGTGCCAGCAGCTTAGTTACTCCCCCCAATGAGCAGTTCTTC
cdr3_aa: CASSLVTPPNEQFF

j_call: TRBJ2-5
clone_size: -
v_call: TRBV13
d_call: -
cdr3_nt: TGTGCCAGCAGCTTAGAGAGGGGGGAGACCCAGTACTTC
cdr3_aa: CASSLERGETQYF

j_call: TRBJ1-2
clone_size: -
v_call: TRBV4-1
d_call: -
cdr3_nt: TGCGCCAGCAGCCAAGAGGAGACGGCCCTCTATGGCTACACCTTC
cdr3_aa: CASSQEETALYGYTF

j_call: TRBJ1-5
clone_size: -
v_call: TRBV30
d_call: -
cdr3_nt: TGTGCCTGGAGTGCCGGGTCCGATCAGCCCCAGCATTTT
cdr3_aa: CAWSAGSDQPQHF

j_call: TRBJ2-2
clone_size: -
v_call: TRBV5-4
d_call: TRBD1
cdr3_nt: TGTGCCAGCGGAGACAGGGCCGGGGAGCTGTTTTTT
cdr3_aa: CASGDRAGELFF

j_call: TRBJ1-5
clone_size: -
v_call: TRBV7-2
d_call: -
cdr3_nt: TGTGCCAGCAGCCCCTCCGCACGGGGCAATCAGCCCCAGCATTTT
cdr3_aa: CASSPSARGNQPQHF

j_call: TRBJ2-3
clone_size: -
v_call: TRBV6-4
d_call: TRBD2
cdr3_nt: TGTGCCAGCAGTGCCCTAGCGGGGGGTAGCACAGATACGCAGTATTTT
cdr3_aa: CASSALAGGSTDTQYF

j_call: TRBJ1-3
clone_size: -
v_call: TRBV2
d_call: TRBD1
cdr3_nt: TGTGCCAGCAGGACGGACAGGGGATTTGGAAACACCATATATTTT
cdr3_aa: CASRTDRGFGNTIYF

j_call: TRBJ1-1
clone_size: -
v_call: TRBV4-3
d_call: -
cdr3_nt: TGCGCCAGCAGCCAAGATTTGGTTGGCGGGTTCGCTGAAGCTTTCTTT
cdr3_aa: CASSQDLVGGFAEAFF

j_call: TRBJ1-3
clone_size: once
v_call: TRBV30
d_call: -
cdr3_nt: TGTGCCTGGAACCCCTCCCGTTGGGGCCCCGTGGACACCATATATTTT
cdr3_aa: CAWNPSRWGPVDTIYF

j_call: TRBJ2-1
clone_size: -
v_call: TRBV5-1
d_call: TRBD2
cdr3_nt: TGCGCCAGCAGTCCCGGGACTAGCGGCTACAATGAGCAGTTCTTC
cdr3_aa: CASSPGTSGYNEQFF

j_call: TRBJ1-2
clone_size: -
v_call: TRBV9
d_call: -
cdr3_nt: TGTGCCAGCAGTGGACAGAACTATGGCTACACCTTC
cdr3_aa: CASSGQNYGYTF

j_call: TRBJ2-5
clone_size: few
v_call: TRBV5-8
d_call: TRBD1
cdr3_nt: TGTGCCAGCAGCTTCGGGACAGGCCCCCAGGGGACCCAGTACTTC
cdr3_aa: CASSFGTGPQGTQYF

j_call: TRBJ1-2
clone_size: -
v_call: TRBV5-1
d_call: -
cdr3_nt: TGCGCCAGCAGCTTGACCGTGGGGGGGAACTATGGCTACACCTTC
cdr3_aa: CASSLTVGGNYGYTF

j_call: TRBJ2-1
clone_size: -
v_call: TRBV27
d_call: TRBD2
cdr3_nt: TGTGCCAGCAGGACGACTCGGGGGGGGAGAAGCTCCTACAATGAGCAGTTCTTC
cdr3_aa: CASRTTRGGRSSYNEQFF

j_call: TRBJ2-7
clone_size: -
v_call: TRBV4-1
d_call: -
cdr3_nt: TGCGCCAGCAGCCAAGTGATCAAGACTACTTTCTACGAGCAGTACTTC
cdr3_aa: CASSQVIKTTFYEQYF

j_call: TRBJ1-5
clone_size: -
v_call: TRBV19
d_call: -
cdr3_nt: TGTGCCAGTAGTATTATTGGGGAGGAGAGCAATCAGCCCCAGCATTTT
cdr3_aa: CASSIIGEESNQPQHF

j_call: TRBJ1-2
clone_size: -
v_call: TRBV29-1
d_call: -
cdr3_nt: TGCAGCGCCCGCGGGGGCGGTTACTATGGCTACACCTTC
cdr3_aa: CSARGGGYYGYTF

j_call: TRBJ1-2
clone_size: -
v_call: TRBV2
d_call: TRBD1
cdr3_nt: TGTGCCAGCAGTGAATGGAGGACAGGGGGCGCGGGCGGTGGCTACACCTTC
cdr3_aa: CASSEWRTGGAGGGYTF

j_call: TRBJ2-7
clone_size: -
v_call: TRBV4-2
d_call: TRBD2
cdr3_nt: TGTGCCAGCAGCCCTACGCGGGGGTACGAGCAGTACTTC
cdr3_aa: CASSPTRGYEQYF

j_call: TRBJ2-2
clone_size: once
v_call: TRBV30
d_call: TRBD1
cdr3_nt: TGTGCCAGAACCGGGACAGGGGGCCTCTTGAACACCGGGGAGCTGTTTTTT
cdr3_aa: CARTGTGGLLNTGELFF

j_call: TRBJ2-2
clone_size: -
v_call: TRBV7-9
d_call: -
cdr3_nt: TGTTCCAGCAGAGGAGGAGAGGGCGGGGAGCTGTTTTTT
cdr3_aa: CSSRGGEGGELFF

j_call: TRBJ1-1
clone_size: -
v_call: TRBV5-1
d_call: TRBD1
cdr3_nt: TGCGCCAGCAGTCGTCCGGGACAGAAGAACACTGAAGCTTTCTTT
cdr3_aa: CASSRPGQKNTEAFF

j_call: TRBJ2-3
clone_size: -
v_call: TRBV6-4
d_call: TRBD2
cdr3_nt: TGTGCCAGCAGTGACCGGGCGGGGGGGGCAGCAGATACGCAGTATTTT
cdr3_aa: CASSDRAGGAADTQYF

j_call: TRBJ1-1
clone_size: -
v_call: TRBV5-4
d_call: TRBD1
cdr3_nt: TGTGCCAGCAGAGCGGCACAGGGGCGCGACACTGAAGCTTTCTTT
cdr3_aa: CASRAAQGRDTEAFF

j_call: TRBJ1-2
clone_size: -
v_call: TRBV2
d_call: TRBD1
cdr3_nt: TGTGCCAGCAGTGTTGTCCCCGCGACAGGGAATGGCTACACCTTC
cdr3_aa: CASSVVPATGNGYTF

j_call: TRBJ2-3
clone_size: -
v_call: TRBV5-1
d_call: -
cdr3_nt: TGCGCCAGCAGCTTGACTAACACAGATACGCAGTATTTT
cdr3_aa: CASSLTNTDTQYF

j_call: TRBJ1-2
clone_size: -
v_call: TRBV2
d_call: -
cdr3_nt: TGTGCCAGCATGCAGGGTGGCTACACCTTC
cdr3_aa: CASMQGGYTF

j_call: TRBJ1-3
clone_size: -
v_call: TRBV7-2
d_call: -
cdr3_nt: TGTGCCAGCAGCCTACAGGTCTCCTCTGGAAACACCATATATTTT
cdr3_aa: CASSLQVSSGNTIYF

j_call: TRBJ2-5
clone_size: -
v_call: TRBV7-7
d_call: TRBD2
cdr3_nt: TGTGCCAGCAGCTTAGAGGCTAGCGGGGGCCTGTACCAAGAGACCCAGTACTTC
cdr3_aa: CASSLEASGGLYQETQYF

j_call: TRBJ2-3
clone_size: -
v_call: TRBV5-1
d_call: TRBD2
cdr3_nt: TGCGCCAGCAGTTACCGACTAGCGGGGGGGCCCATCACAGATACGCAGTATTTT
cdr3_aa: CASSYRLAGGPITDTQYF

j_call: TRBJ1-1
clone_size: -
v_call: TRBV4-3
d_call: TRBD1
cdr3_nt: TGCGCCAGCAGCCAAGGGGACAGGGAATACACTGAAGCTTTCTTT
cdr3_aa: CASSQGDREYTEAFF

j_call: TRBJ1-4
clone_size: -
v_call: TRBV5-5
d_call: -
cdr3_nt: TGTGCCAGCAGCTTGTTGTCTGGGGGCGGACGTGAAAAACTGTTTTTT
cdr3_aa: CASSLLSGGGREKLFF

j_call: TRBJ1-6
clone_size: -
v_call: TRBV9
d_call: TRBD1
cdr3_nt: TGTGCCAGCAGCGGACAGGGGTGGAATTCACCCCTCCACTTT
cdr3_aa: CASSGQGWNSPLHF

j_call: TRBJ2-1
clone_size: -
v_call: TRBV11-2
d_call: TRBD2
cdr3_nt: TGTGCCAGCAGCTTAATTAGCGGGGGGAAGAATGAGCAGTTCTTC
cdr3_aa: CASSLISGGKNEQFF

j_call: TRBJ1-1
clone_size: once
v_call: TRBV19
d_call: TRBD1
cdr3_nt: TGTGCCAGTAGTATAGGGACAGGGGGCACTGAAGCTTTCTTT
cdr3_aa: CASSIGTGGTEAFF

j_call: TRBJ1-1
clone_size: -
v_call: TRBV29-1
d_call: -
cdr3_nt: TGCAGCGTGGGGAAAGGGGCGAACACTGAAGCTTTCTTT
cdr3_aa: CSVGKGANTEAFF